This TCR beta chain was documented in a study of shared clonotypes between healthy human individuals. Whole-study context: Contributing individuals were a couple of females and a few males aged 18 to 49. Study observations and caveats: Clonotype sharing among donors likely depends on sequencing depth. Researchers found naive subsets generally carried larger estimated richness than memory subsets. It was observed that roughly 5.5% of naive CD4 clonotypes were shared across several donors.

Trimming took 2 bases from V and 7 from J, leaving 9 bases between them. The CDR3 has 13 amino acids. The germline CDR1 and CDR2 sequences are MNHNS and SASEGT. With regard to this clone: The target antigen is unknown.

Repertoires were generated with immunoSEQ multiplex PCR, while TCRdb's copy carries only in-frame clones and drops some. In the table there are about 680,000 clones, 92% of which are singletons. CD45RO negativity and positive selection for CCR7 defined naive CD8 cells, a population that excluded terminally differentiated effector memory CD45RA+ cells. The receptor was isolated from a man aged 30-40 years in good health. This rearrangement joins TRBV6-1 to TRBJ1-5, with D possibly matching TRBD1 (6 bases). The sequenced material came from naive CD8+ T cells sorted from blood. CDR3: CASSEHRVQPQHF. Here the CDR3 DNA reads TGTGCCAGCAGTGAACACAGGGTCCAGCCCCAGCATTTT.